These 25 T cell receptor beta chains were sequenced from one sample in a study of beta chain features in type 1 diabetes. Regarding the study as a whole: When Type 1 diabetes patients were examined, their TCRB CDR3s proved moderately but significantly shorter in all four CD4+ subsets.

The antigens for these receptors are not known. cDNA synthesis used the whole RNA isolate, giving expressed TCRB sequences. Produced via immunoSEQ multiplex PCR; TCRdb's table is partial and in-frame only. The sample includes roughly 700,000 clones, 10% to 15% of them seen just once. The sequencing sample was made of naive CD4+ T cells from blood. The receptors come from a man younger than 30 with type 1 diabetes.

This clone came up a few times. The chain recombines TRBV11-1 with TRBJ2-5; a possible D gene is TRBD2 (6 bases). V lost 5 bases to trimming and J lost 3 bases, with 22 bases between them. CDR1 is SGHAT and CDR2 is FQDESV in the germline V gene (reference sequence). The CDR3 spans 17 residues. CDR3 protein: CASSPRTGSRGEETQYF. The CDR3 coding sequence is TGTGCCAGCAGCCCAAGAACGGGGTCCCGCGGGGAAGAGACCCAGTACTTC.

The CDR3 reads CAWGAPTGTGGNTIYF. The DNA for the CDR3 is TGTGCCTGGGGTGCCCCGACAGGCACTGGGGGAAACACCATATATTTT. V gene TRBV30 combines with J gene TRBJ1-3; D is possibly TRBD1 (6 bases). CDR1 is GTSNPN, CDR2 SVGIG, per germline (reference sequence). The ends were cut back, 5 bases at V and 4 bases at J, with 21 bases in the middle. The CDR3 extends over 16 amino acids.

This clone has more than one count but fewer than ten. The chain has TRBV12-5 and TRBJ1-5; unclear D gene. The germline V and J ends were trimmed by 5 bases and 10 bases, with 21 bases remaining between them. CDR3 length: 15 amino acids. Per the germline V gene, CDR1 is LGHNT and CDR2 is FRNRAP. CDR3 region: CASGPDRATFQPQHF. The CDR3 DNA is TGTGCTAGTGGTCCGGACCGGGCCACATTTCAACCCCAGCATTTT.

The chain combines TRBV6-5 with TRBJ1-5; D is possibly TRBD1 (6 bases). The CDR3 contains 15 residues. The germline V and J ends were trimmed by 4 bases and 1 base, with 11 bases remaining between them. Germline-derived CDR1 and CDR2 are MNHEY and SVGAGI. The DNA for the CDR3 is TGTGCCAGCAGTTCGGACAGAAGGAGCAATCAGCCCCAGCATTTT. This codes for CASSSDRRSNQPQHF.

This clone was counted between two and nine times. Other DNA sequences in the sample encode the same CDR3. This sequence joins TRBV7-9 and TRBJ2-7; D is unresolved. CDR1 and CDR2 from the germline V gene are SEHNR and FQNEAQ (reference sequence). The V end was cut by 2 bases, the J end by 7 bases, with 6 bases between. This CDR3 spans 11 amino acids. This CDR3 reads CASSLSDEQYF. Written as DNA, the CDR3 is TGTGCCAGCAGCTTAAGCGATGAGCAGTACTTC.

As to this clone: Different DNA sequences within this sample yield the same CDR3. CDR3 amino acids: CASSGGTQETQYF. CDR3 sequence (DNA): TGCGCCAGCAGCGGAGGGACACAAGAGACCCAGTACTTC. The chain employs TRBV5-1 and TRBJ2-5; D may correspond to TRBD1 or TRBD2 (6 bases each). The CDR3 has 13 residues. V was trimmed by 4 bases and J by 2 bases, leaving 9 bases between them. CDR1 is SGHRS and CDR2 is YFSETQ in the germline V gene.

This clone was picked up a small number of times. The V and J genes are TRBV10-1 and TRBJ1-1, with TRBD1 identical over 7 bases. J gave up 0 bases and V 4 bases, and 5 bases lay outside the gene matches. Per germline, CDR1 WNHNN and CDR2 SYGVQD (reference sequence). The CDR3 spans 15 residues. The CDR3 spells CASSAGTAMNTEAFF. The CDR3 DNA is TGCGCCAGCAGTGCTGGGACAGCGATGAACACTGAAGCTTTCTTT.

CDR3: CASSPSGGLTYEQYF. The CDR3 DNA sequence: TGTGCCAGCAGTCCTAGCGGGGGGCTAACCTACGAGCAGTACTTC. The chain combines TRBV7-9 with TRBJ2-7; 11 bases agree with TRBD2. The CDR3 has 15 amino acids. Looked up from germline, CDR1 is SEHNR and CDR2 is FQNEAQ (reference sequence). Unmatched junction bases numbered 6, after V lost 6 bases and J lost 2 bases.

This chain joins TRBV27 and TRBJ1-1, with TRBD1 as a possible D gene (6 bases). This CDR3 contains 13 residues. Germline lookup yields CDR1 MNHEY and CDR2 SMNVEV (reference sequence). The V and J ends lost 8 bases and 0 bases respectively, with 10 bases between them. CDR3: CASSGVMNTEAFF. The CDR3 DNA reads TGTGCCAGCTCAGGGGTTATGAACACTGAAGCTTTCTTT.

This clone has only a few counts. This chain links TRBV6-6 with TRBJ1-4, with 8 nucleotides matching TRBD1. The CDR3 runs to 14 residues. J gave up 7 bases and V 6 bases, and 7 bases lay outside the gene matches. CDR1 and CDR2 from the germline V gene are MNHNY and SVGAGI (reference sequence). The CDR3: CASSIGQGGEKLFF. The DNA of the CDR3 is TGTGCCAGCAGCATCGGACAGGGTGGTGAAAAACTGTTTTTT.

This clone was seen more than once but under ten times. The rearrangement joins TRBV9 to TRBJ1-2, with D uncertain. Germline CDR1 reads SGDLS; CDR2 reads YYNGEE. CDR3 length: 14 residues. V lost 6 bases and J lost 8, with 20 bases in between. The DNA of the CDR3 is TGTGCCAGCACAAACCCTCCGGGGAGTAAAGGCTACACCTTC. Protein: CASTNPPGSKGYTF.

On this clone: Other DNA sequences within the sample encode an identical CDR3. CDR3 loop: CASRNSNQPQHF. The CDR3 DNA sequence: TGTGCCAGCAGGAATAGCAATCAGCCCCAGCATTTT. The gene calls are TRBV2 and TRBJ1-5, with D unresolved. The V and J ends lost 6 bases and 0 bases respectively, with 3 bases between them. The germline V gene encodes CDR1 SNHLY and CDR2 FYNNEI. This CDR3 has 12 amino acids.

This clone was seen a few times. The CDR3 region has the DNA TGTGCCAGCACCGCAGTCTGGGGTGAAAAACTGTTTTTT. Residues: CASTAVWGEKLFF. This chain joins TRBV27 and TRBJ1-4, with unresolved D. CDR1 MNHEY and CDR2 SMNVEV come from the germline V gene (reference sequence). This CDR3 contains 13 residues. Trimming took 7 bases from V and 7 from J, leaving 13 bases between them.

This chain uses TRBV7-9 with TRBJ2-3; TRBD2 matches 13 bases. Germline values: CDR1 SEHNR, CDR2 FQNEAQ (reference sequence). V was pared by 5 bases and J by 8 bases, with 7 bases of the junction left unmatched. This CDR3 has 15 amino acids. Here the CDR3 DNA reads TGTGCCAGCAGCCCGACTAGCGGGGGGTCCGGTACGCAGTATTTT. This translates into CASSPTSGGSGTQYF.

The table lists this clone with a few counts. This chain links TRBV2 with TRBJ2-1, with 9 bases aligning to TRBD1. J was trimmed by 3 bases and V by 4 bases; bases with no gene match: 4. This CDR3 is 15 amino acids long. CDR1 and CDR2 from the germline V gene are SNHLY and FYNNEI. Here the CDR3 reads CASSARTGVYNEQFF. The CDR3 bases are TGTGCCAGCAGTGCGCGGACAGGGGTCTACAATGAGCAGTTCTTC.

This clone was seen more than once but under ten times. The chain employs TRBV28 and TRBJ2-7; D assignment may be TRBD1 or TRBD2 (5 bases each). The CDR3 consists of 16 residues. Germline loops: CDR1 MDHEN, CDR2 SYDVKM. The V end lost 5 bases, the J end lost 2 bases, and 19 bases lay between the germline ends. CDR3 amino acids: CASSRVSGTGPYEQYF. For the CDR3, the DNA is TGTGCCAGCAGTCGTGTGTCAGGGACGGGACCCTACGAGCAGTACTTC.

As for this clone: Other DNA sequences in the same sample also yield this CDR3. The rearrangement links TRBV5-4 to TRBJ2-5; D may correspond to TRBD1 or TRBD2 (5 bases each). V shed 5 bases and J shed 1 base, with 9 bases lying between them. The CDR3 is made up of 13 amino acids. CDR1 and CDR2 from the germline V gene are SGHNT and YYREEE (reference sequence). In DNA, the CDR3 is TGTGCCAGCAGATCCGGGACCCAAGAGACCCAGTACTTC. This translates into CASRSGTQETQYF.

This clone was counted a few times. The rearrangement joins TRBV2 to TRBJ2-7; D not resolved. Germline assignment: CDR1 SNHLY and CDR2 FYNNEI. This CDR3 has 12 residues. V lost 0 bases, J lost 4 bases, and 4 bases lay in between. The CDR3 region has the DNA TGTGCCAGCAGTGAAGCCCTATACGAGCAGTACTTC. It encodes CASSEALYEQYF.

The table lists this clone with a few counts. The chain links TRBV5-4 to TRBJ2-5; 7 bases align to TRBD1. This CDR3 has 15 residues. Germline loops: CDR1 SGHNT, CDR2 YYREEE (reference sequence). J lost 3 bases, V lost 4 bases, and 9 bases had no gene match. CDR3 nucleotides: TGTGCCAGCAGCCCTACGACAGGGTCGGAAGAGACCCAGTACTTC. Encoded protein: CASSPTTGSEETQYF. The full variable domain, with the rest looked up from reference TRBV5-4 and TRBJ2-5, is ETGVTQSPTHLIKTRGQQVTLRCSSQSGHNTVSWYQQALGQGPQFIFQYYREEENGRGNFPPRFSGLQFPNYSSELNVNALELDDSALYLCASSPTTGSEETQYFGPGTRLLVL.

CDR3 sequence (DNA): TGTGCCAGCACCACTTCCACTGAAGCTTTCTTT. Amino acid sequence: CASTTSTEAFF. This sequence joins TRBV28 and TRBJ1-1; no reliable D call. The germline V gene has CDR1 MDHEN and CDR2 SYDVKM. Trimming stripped 7 bases from V and 4 bases from J, with 7 bases between. The CDR3 runs to 11 residues.

This chain links TRBV5-6 with TRBJ2-7; 9 nucleotides align to TRBD1. The CDR3 runs to 14 residues. The germline gives CDR1 SGHDT, CDR2 YYEEEE. Losses at the gene ends were 3 bases for V and 1 base for J; bases not matched to a gene: 2. CDR3 DNA: TGTGCCAGCAGCTACGACAGGGGGTCCTACGAGCAGTACTTC. This encodes CASSYDRGSYEQYF.

This clone has a handful of counts. The genes are TRBV4-2 and TRBJ1-1; no reliable D call. Trimming took 4 bases from V and 1 from J, leaving 10 bases between them. The CDR3 covers 14 residues. Germline CDR1 LGHNA, CDR2 YNFKEQ. The CDR3 here is CASSRQAENTEAFF. The DNA for the CDR3 is TGTGCCAGCAGCCGGCAGGCCGAGAACACTGAAGCTTTCTTT.

This chain connects TRBV9 to TRBJ2-3, with D maybe TRBD2 (6 bases). This CDR3 region has 14 residues. Looked up from germline, CDR1 is SGDLS and CDR2 is YYNGEE. The V gene lost 0 bases and the J gene lost 5 bases, with 10 bases spanning the gap. CDR3 DNA sequence: TGTGCCAGCAGCGTAGCTAGCGCGGAAGATACGCAGTATTTT. Translation gives CASSVASAEDTQYF.

This clone was observed a few times. The chain joins TRBV19 to TRBJ1-3; D unresolved. Germline V gene data show CDR1 as LNHDA and CDR2 as SQIVND (reference sequence). The CDR3 is 16 residues long. Between the trimmed V and J ends, which lost 9 bases and 0 bases, there was a span of 18 bases. Here the CDR3 reads CASRKQEYISGNTIYF. In DNA form, the CDR3 reads TGTGCCAGCCGGAAACAAGAATACATCTCTGGAAACACCATATATTTT.

V and J are TRBV18 and TRBJ2-3, with D possibly being TRBD1 or TRBD2 (6 bases each). The CDR3 consists of 14 residues. Germline CDR1 reads KGHSH; CDR2 reads LQKENI. Trimming pared 4 bases from V and 1 base from J, leaving 9 bases between. The CDR3, as DNA: TGTGCCAGCTCACGGGGGGCTGGCACAGATACGCAGTATTTT. Its protein is CASSRGAGTDTQYF.